This T cell receptor (beta chain) originates from a study of blood T cell repertoires in COVID-19. Study in general: Acute-phase and convalescent COVID-19 samples originated in the United States, Italy and Spain. PBMCs, B-cell-depleted T cells, or T cells provided the cDNA or gDNA that made up the material.

Per the study methods: Amplification of reference gene primers provided the estimated nucleated cell counts. Measured with immunoSEQ multiplex PCR; TCRdb has only the in-frame clones, and not every one. The V and J calls and the clone size are those of that table, but D and trimming were determined from the DNA. This table holds about 220,000 clones, less than 85% found once. V lost 6 bases to trimming and J lost 0 bases; unmatched junction nucleotides: 4. CDR1 SNHLY and CDR2 FYNNEI come from the germline V gene. The CDR3 loop spans 16 amino acids. The chain uses TRBV2 and TRBJ1-6; 8 bases match TRBD1. This TCR was recovered from a woman at least 80 years old with acute or convalescent COVID-19. The sequenced sample was peripheral blood. The DNA of the CDR3 is TGTGCCAGCAGCGTACAGGGGGGCTCCTATAATTCACCCCTCCACTTT. Translation: CASSVQGGSYNSPLHF.